These 14 T cell receptor beta chains were all obtained from the same sample, sequenced in a study of post-analysis software for immune sequencing data. Carried by the TCR beta cDNA libraries were unique molecular identifiers. MiXCR, applied by TCRdb to the PCR reads, yields one record per CDR3 protein. This repertoire shows some 890,000 distinct CDR3 sequences, roughly 58% found once; its top ten account for 4% to 5.5%. Their cognate antigens are unknown. Regarding the study as a whole: When patients were compared with controls, 4 or 5 TRBV segments were more frequent, TRBV5-6, TRBV5-1 and TRBV20-1 among them.

Sequenced input: blood. Receptor source: a girl aged 10-17 years with multiple sclerosis.

The gene calls are TRBV7-2 and TRBJ1-5, with D possibly being TRBD1 (6 bases). Germline assignment: CDR1 SGHTA and CDR2 FQGNSA. V was pared by 4 bases and J by 0 bases, with 22 bases between. CDR3 length: 19 residues. CDR3 sequence: CASSWDRDTGLHSNQPQHF. CDR3 DNA: TGTGCCAGCAGCTGGGACCGGGACACCGGACTCCATAGCAATCAGCCCCAGCATTTT. Together with reference TRBV7-2 and TRBJ1-5, the CDR3 gives the full variable domain: GAGVSQSPSNKVTEKGKDVELRCDPISGHTALYWYRQSLGQGLEFLIYFQGNSAPDKSGLPSDRFSAERTGGSVSTLTIQRTQQEDSAVYLCASSWDRDTGLHSNQPQHFGDGTRLSIL.

This chain uses TRBV6-6 with TRBJ1-1, with 12 nucleotides matching TRBD1. Germline V gene lookup returns CDR1 MNHNY and CDR2 SVGAGI (reference sequence). After removal of 2 bases from V and 6 bases from J, the junction contained 10 bases not matched to a gene. This CDR3 spans 17 amino acids. CDR3 in amino acids: CASSYRNSGTGGPEAFF. DNA of the CDR3: TGTGCCAGCAGTTACAGAAACTCCGGGACAGGGGGCCCTGAAGCTTTCTTT.

This clonotype appeared a few times. This chain joins TRBV20-1 and TRBJ2-1, with D tentatively TRBD2 (6 bases). This CDR3 is 12 amino acids long. Germline CDR1 and CDR2: DFQATT and SNEGSKA (reference sequence). CDR3 nucleotides: TGCAGCACTAGCCGAACCCCACGTGAGCAGTTCTTC. It encodes CSTSRTPREQFF.

Only a few counts were recorded for this clonotype. The chain is built from TRBV6-4 and TRBJ2-1, with D maybe TRBD1 (6 bases). The CDR3 has 13 amino acids. The germline V gene encodes CDR1 MRHNA and CDR2 SNTAGT. V shed 5 bases and J shed 5 bases, with 10 bases lying between them. CDR3 loop: CASSKTGNNEQFF. DNA of the CDR3: TGTGCCAGCAGTAAGACAGGTAACAATGAGCAGTTCTTC.

This clonotype was seen a few times. V gene TRBV15 combines with J gene TRBJ1-5; a weak D match, TRBD1 (5 bases). This CDR3 region has 17 residues. Germline loops: CDR1 LNHNV, CDR2 YYDKDF (reference sequence). V was shortened by 0 bases and J by 4 bases, with 16 bases between the two germline ends. CDR3 nucleotide sequence: TGTGCCACCAGCAGAGATGCAGCCAGGGTCCGGAATCAGCCCCAGCATTTT. It translates to CATSRDAARVRNQPQHF. The whole variable domain, remainder taken from reference TRBV15 and TRBJ1-5, is DAMVIQNPRYQVTQFGKPVTLSCSQTLNHNVMYWYQQKSSQAPKLLFHYYDKDFNNEADTPDNFQSRRPNTSFCFLDIRSPGLGDTAMYLCATSRDAARVRNQPQHFGDGTRLSIL.

This clonotype appeared a few times. J is TRBJ2-1 and V is TRBV20-1; D gene ambiguous. The germline CDR1 and CDR2 sequences are DFQATT and SNEGSKA (reference sequence). Deletions cut 0 bases from V and 4 bases from J, with 13 bases between. The CDR3 runs to 15 residues. Written as DNA, the CDR3 is TGCAGTGCTAGAGATCGTACACAACTTTACAATGAGCAGTTCTTC. Translating gives CSARDRTQLYNEQFF.

This clonotype has just one count. This chain connects TRBV3-1 to TRBJ1-2; 7 nucleotides match TRBD1. Trimming removed 0 bases from V and 4 bases from J; junction bases left unmatched: 5. CDR3 length: 15 residues. In germline, CDR1 is LGHDT, CDR2 YNNKEL (reference sequence). The CDR3 spells CASSQDLAGGYGYTF. CDR3 DNA sequence: TGTGCCAGCAGCCAAGATTTGGCAGGGGGCTATGGCTACACCTTC.

This clonotype was seen a few times. V usage is TRBV27 and J usage is TRBJ1-2; 9 nucleotides align to TRBD1. With 5 bases clipped from V and 8 bases from J, the junction kept 6 bases outside the gene matches. This CDR3 contains 13 residues. Per germline, CDR1 MNHEY and CDR2 SMNVEV (reference sequence). The CDR3 here is CASSHGTGNGYTF. DNA of the CDR3: TGTGCCAGCAGTCATGGGACAGGGAACGGCTACACCTTC.

The chain links TRBV11-1 to TRBJ2-5; 9 nucleotides align to TRBD1. The DNA matches TRBJ2-7 better at its end, which makes the J call doubtful. Germline V lookup: CDR1 SGHAT, CDR2 FQDESV (reference sequence). The CDR3 has 15 residues. CDR3 loop: CASSQSGTGRYEQYF. In nucleotides, the CDR3 is TGTGCCAGCAGTCAATCCGGGACAGGGAGGTACGAGCAGTACTTC.

The chain employs TRBV9 and TRBJ2-5, with no clear D. This CDR3 has 13 residues. V shed 1 base and J shed 4 bases, with 8 bases lying between them. Germline assignment: CDR1 SGDLS and CDR2 YYNGEE. The DNA for the CDR3 is TGTGCCAGCAGCGTACGATCGGGAGAGACCCAGTACTTC. Translation: CASSVRSGETQYF.

The chain recombines TRBV28 with TRBJ2-1; D remains ambiguous. The CDR3 runs to 19 residues. The germline CDR1 and CDR2 sequences are MDHEN and SYDVKM. Trimming left V 1 base short and J 0 bases short, with 19 bases between. In DNA form, the CDR3 reads TGTGCCAGCAGTTTATTAAGGCTGGAAGATCTGAGCTCCTACAATGAGCAGTTCTTC. This gives the protein CASSLLRLEDLSSYNEQFF.

The chain has TRBV27 and TRBJ2-1, with 8 bases identical to TRBD2. The junction had 13 bases not matched to a gene; V was cut back by 8 bases and J by 10 bases. Germline V gene data show CDR1 as MNHEY and CDR2 as SMNVEV (reference sequence). The CDR3 is made up of 14 amino acids. The CDR3 reads CASRFREGDREQFF. The CDR3 DNA reads TGTGCCAGCCGGTTCCGGGAGGGCGATCGCGAGCAGTTCTTC.

The chain joins TRBV20-1 to TRBJ2-5; no clear D gene. The CDR3 has 11 amino acids. V gave up 0 bases and J gave up 7 bases, with 6 bases separating them. CDR1 is DFQATT and CDR2 is SNEGSKA in the germline V gene (reference sequence). In DNA form, the CDR3 reads TGCAGTGCTAGAGAAACCGGGACCCAGTACTTC. Translated, it gives CSARETGTQYF.

The chain joins TRBV20-1 to TRBJ2-6; 7 nucleotides align to TRBD1. CDR3 length: 17 residues. The V gene end was trimmed by 5 bases and the J gene end by 2 bases; junction bases not matched to a gene: 12. Germline CDR1 and CDR2: DFQATT and SNEGSKA (reference sequence). CDR3 sequence: CSAATGALRAGANVLTF. The CDR3 DNA reads TGCAGTGCTGCCACAGGGGCCTTGCGGGCTGGGGCCAACGTCCTGACTTTC.